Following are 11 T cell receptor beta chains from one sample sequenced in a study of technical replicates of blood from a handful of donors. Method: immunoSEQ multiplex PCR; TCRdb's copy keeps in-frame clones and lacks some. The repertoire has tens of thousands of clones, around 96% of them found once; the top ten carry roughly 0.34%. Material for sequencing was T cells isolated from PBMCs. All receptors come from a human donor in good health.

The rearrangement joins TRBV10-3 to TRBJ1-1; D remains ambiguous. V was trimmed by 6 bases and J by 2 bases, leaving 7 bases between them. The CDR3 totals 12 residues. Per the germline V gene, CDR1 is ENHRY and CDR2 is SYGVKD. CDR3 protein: CAISQVNTEAFF. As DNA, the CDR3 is TGTGCCATCAGCCAGGTTAACACTGAAGCTTTCTTT.

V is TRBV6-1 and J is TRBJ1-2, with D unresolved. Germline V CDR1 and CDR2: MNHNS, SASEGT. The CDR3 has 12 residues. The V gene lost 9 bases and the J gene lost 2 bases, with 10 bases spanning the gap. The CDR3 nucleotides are TGTGCCAGTCTGGCCCCAAACTATGGCTACACCTTC. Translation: CASLAPNYGYTF.

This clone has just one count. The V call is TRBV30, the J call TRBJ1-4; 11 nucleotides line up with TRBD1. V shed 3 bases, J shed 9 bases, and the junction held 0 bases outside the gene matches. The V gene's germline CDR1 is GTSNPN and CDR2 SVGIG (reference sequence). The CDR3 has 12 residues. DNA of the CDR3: TGTGCCTGGAGGGACAGGGGGCAAAAACTGTTTTTT. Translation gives CAWRDRGQKLFF.

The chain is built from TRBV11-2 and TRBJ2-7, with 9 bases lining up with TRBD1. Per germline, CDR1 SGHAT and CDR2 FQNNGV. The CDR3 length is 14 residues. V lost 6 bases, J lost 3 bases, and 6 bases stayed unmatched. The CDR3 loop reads CASSYTGGNYEQYF. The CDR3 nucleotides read TGTGCCAGCAGTTATACAGGGGGCAACTACGAGCAGTACTTC.

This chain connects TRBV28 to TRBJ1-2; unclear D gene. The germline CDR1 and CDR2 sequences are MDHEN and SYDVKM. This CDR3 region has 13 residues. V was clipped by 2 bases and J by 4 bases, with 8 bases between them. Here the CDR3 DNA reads TGTGCCAGCAGTTTAGGTAGAAGCTATGGCTACACCTTC. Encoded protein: CASSLGRSYGYTF.

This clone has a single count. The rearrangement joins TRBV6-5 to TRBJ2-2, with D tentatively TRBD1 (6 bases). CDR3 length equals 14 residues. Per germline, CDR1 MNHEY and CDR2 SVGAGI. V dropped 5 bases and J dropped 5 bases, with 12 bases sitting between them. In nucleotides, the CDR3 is TGTGCCAGCAGTCGGGACACACTAACCGGGGAGCTGTTTTTT. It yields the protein CASSRDTLTGELFF.

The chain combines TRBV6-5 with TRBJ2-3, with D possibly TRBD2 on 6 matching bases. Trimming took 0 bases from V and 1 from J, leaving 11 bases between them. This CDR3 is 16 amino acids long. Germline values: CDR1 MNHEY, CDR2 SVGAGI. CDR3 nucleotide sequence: TGTGCCAGCAGTTACTCCGACGGAGGGGGCACAGATACGCAGTATTTT. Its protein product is CASSYSDGGGTDTQYF.

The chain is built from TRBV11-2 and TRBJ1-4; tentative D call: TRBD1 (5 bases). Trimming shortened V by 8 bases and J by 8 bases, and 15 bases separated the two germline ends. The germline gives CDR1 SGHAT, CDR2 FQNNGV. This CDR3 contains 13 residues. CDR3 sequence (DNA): TGTGCCAGCTCTAAGGGGATTATAGAAAAACTGTTTTTT. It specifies CASSKGIIEKLFF.

The CDR3 spells CASMFGFNYEQYF. The CDR3 DNA reads TGTGCCAGCATGTTCGGGTTTAACTACGAGCAGTACTTC. The J gene is TRBJ2-7, the V gene TRBV6-6; D is unclear. This CDR3 has 13 residues. The V gene lost 7 bases and the J gene lost 3 bases, with 13 bases spanning the gap. CDR1 and CDR2 (germline): MNHNY, SVGAGI (reference sequence).

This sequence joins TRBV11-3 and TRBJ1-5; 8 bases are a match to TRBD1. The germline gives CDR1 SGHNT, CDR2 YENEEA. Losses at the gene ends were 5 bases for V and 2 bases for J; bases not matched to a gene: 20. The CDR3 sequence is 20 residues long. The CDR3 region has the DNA TGTGCCAGCAGCCCAGGACAGGGACATGTCTATATGATTCGCAATCAGCCCCAGCATTTT. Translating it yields CASSPGQGHVYMIRNQPQHF. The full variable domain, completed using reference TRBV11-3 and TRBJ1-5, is EAGVVQSPRYKIIEKKQPVAFWCNPISGHNTLYWYLQNLGQGPELLIRYENEEAVDDSQLPKDRFSAERLKGVDSTLKIQPAELGDSAVYLCASSPGQGHVYMIRNQPQHFGDGTRLSIL.

As DNA, the CDR3 is TGTGCCAGCGAGGGACTAGCGGGAGGAGCAGATACGCAGTATTTT. Amino acids: CASEGLAGGADTQYF. This chain links TRBV2 with TRBJ2-3; TRBD2 matches 15 bases. The CDR3 is made up of 15 amino acids. V lost 8 bases and J lost 4; bases outside the gene matches: 4. Germline-derived CDR1 and CDR2 are SNHLY and FYNNEI.